Listed below are T cell receptor beta chains from one sample, sequenced in a study of T cell repertoires in cytomegalovirus infection. TCRdb re-derived calls from the reads in MiXCR, one entry per CDR3 protein. The repertoire includes about 310,000 distinct CDR3 sequences, around 9.6% of them detected once, and over 2.5% sits in the top ten. Sequenced material: PBMCs. These receptors all stem from a human donor in good health (CMV status not recorded). Some clones in this sample may be carry-over from other donors' samples. The CDR3 runs from the conserved cysteine through the conserved F or W. Each record gives: CDR3 length, D gene, V gene, clone size, J gene, CDR3 protein, CDR3 DNA. The D gene is left open where the match is weak. Expanded clones are given a class, and other clones once, few, many or no size at all.

cdr3_length: 13
d_call: NA
v_call: TRBV6-2/TRBV6-3
clone_size: many
j_call: TRBJ2-1
cdr3_aa: CASSLQGFNEQFF
cdr3_nt: TGTGCCAGCAGCTTACAGGGATTCAATGAGCAGTTCTTC

cdr3_length: 13
d_call: NA
v_call: TRBV27
clone_size: NA
j_call: TRBJ1-1
cdr3_aa: CASSLRLGTEAFF
cdr3_nt: TGTGCCAGCAGTCTCCGGTTGGGGACTGAAGCTTTCTTT

cdr3_length: 18
d_call: NA
v_call: TRBV20-1
clone_size: once
j_call: TRBJ2-5
cdr3_aa: CSAWVELVRRNNQETQYF
cdr3_nt: TGCAGTGCTTGGGTGGAGCTGGTGCGTAGGAACAACCAAGAGACCCAGTACTTC

cdr3_length: 15
d_call: TRBD1
v_call: TRBV7-2
clone_size: many
j_call: TRBJ1-5
cdr3_aa: CASSRWDSPNQPQHF
cdr3_nt: TGTGCCAGCAGCAGATGGGACAGCCCCAATCAGCCCCAGCATTTT

cdr3_length: 16
d_call: TRBD2
v_call: TRBV3-1
clone_size: many
j_call: TRBJ2-1
cdr3_aa: CASTPSLAGLDNEQFF
cdr3_nt: TGTGCCAGCACCCCTTCCCTAGCGGGGTTGGACAATGAGCAGTTCTTC

cdr3_length: 15
d_call: TRBD2
v_call: TRBV20-1
clone_size: few
j_call: TRBJ2-1
cdr3_aa: CSARWRGANGNEQFF
cdr3_nt: TGCAGTGCTAGGTGGCGGGGGGCAAACGGAAATGAGCAGTTCTTC

cdr3_length: 14
d_call: TRBD1
v_call: TRBV24-1
clone_size: NA
j_call: TRBJ2-1
cdr3_aa: CATSAPDRASEQFF
cdr3_nt: TGTGCCACCAGTGCCCCGGACAGGGCAAGTGAGCAGTTCTTC

cdr3_length: 15
d_call: TRBD2
v_call: TRBV20-1
clone_size: many
j_call: TRBJ2-5
cdr3_aa: CSARDTRGAKETQYF
cdr3_nt: TGCAGTGCTAGAGATACGCGGGGGGCAAAAGAGACCCAGTACTTC

cdr3_length: 17
d_call: NA
v_call: TRBV6-2/TRBV6-3
clone_size: NA
j_call: TRBJ1-5
cdr3_aa: CASNLPVVGGVNQPQHF
cdr3_nt: TGTGCCAGCAACTTACCGGTAGTTGGGGGGGTCAATCAGCCCCAGCATTTT

cdr3_length: 16
d_call: NA
v_call: TRBV7-2
clone_size: many
j_call: TRBJ2-5
cdr3_aa: CASSLEIFRSSETQYF
cdr3_nt: TGTGCCAGCAGCTTAGAGATATTCAGAAGTTCGGAGACCCAGTACTTC

cdr3_length: 15
d_call: TRBD2
v_call: TRBV20-1
clone_size: many
j_call: TRBJ2-3
cdr3_aa: CSARSGRGDWDTQYF
cdr3_nt: TGCAGTGCTAGATCCGGGCGGGGGGACTGGGATACGCAGTATTTT

cdr3_length: 14
d_call: NA
v_call: TRBV5-8
clone_size: many
j_call: TRBJ2-1
cdr3_aa: CASTTRGQTNEQFF
cdr3_nt: TGTGCCAGCACCACCCGGGGACAAACCAATGAGCAGTTCTTC

cdr3_length: 13
d_call: NA
v_call: TRBV20-1
clone_size: many
j_call: TRBJ1-2
cdr3_aa: CSAMSGINYGYTF
cdr3_nt: TGCAGTGCTATGTCAGGGATAAACTATGGCTACACCTTC

cdr3_length: 11
d_call: NA
v_call: TRBV29-1
clone_size: NA
j_call: TRBJ1-1
cdr3_aa: CSVETTSEAFF
cdr3_nt: TGCAGCGTTGAAACAACCTCTGAAGCTTTCTTT

cdr3_length: 13
d_call: NA
v_call: TRBV25-1
clone_size: few
j_call: TRBJ2-1
cdr3_aa: CASSEYGAWEQFF
cdr3_nt: TGTGCCAGCAGTGAATATGGAGCGTGGGAGCAGTTCTTC

cdr3_length: 13
d_call: NA
v_call: TRBV10-3
clone_size: many
j_call: TRBJ2-1
cdr3_aa: CAISNQGVNEQFF
cdr3_nt: TGTGCCATCAGTAATCAAGGGGTGAATGAGCAGTTCTTC

cdr3_length: 15
d_call: NA
v_call: TRBV20-1
clone_size: many
j_call: TRBJ2-5
cdr3_aa: CSARDQIGRKETQYF
cdr3_nt: TGCAGTGCTAGAGATCAGATAGGCAGAAAAGAGACCCAGTACTTC

cdr3_length: 12
d_call: NA
v_call: TRBV7-2
clone_size: many
j_call: TRBJ2-1
cdr3_aa: CASSHPHNEQFF
cdr3_nt: TGTGCCAGCAGCCACCCTCACAATGAGCAGTTCTTC

cdr3_length: 13
d_call: NA
v_call: TRBV29-1
clone_size: many
j_call: TRBJ2-7
cdr3_aa: CSVETGPPYEQYF
cdr3_nt: TGCAGCGTTGAAACAGGTCCTCCCTACGAGCAGTACTTC

cdr3_length: 12
d_call: NA
v_call: TRBV29-1
clone_size: NA
j_call: TRBJ2-2
cdr3_aa: CSVGDSPGELFF
cdr3_nt: TGCAGCGTTGGTGACAGTCCCGGGGAGCTGTTTTTT

cdr3_length: 16
d_call: NA
v_call: TRBV4-3
clone_size: many
j_call: TRBJ1-1
cdr3_aa: CASSQRRGAANTEAFF
cdr3_nt: TGCGCCAGCAGCCAAAGAAGAGGGGCCGCGAACACTGAAGCTTTCTTT

cdr3_length: 13
d_call: NA
v_call: TRBV20-1
clone_size: NA
j_call: TRBJ2-3
cdr3_aa: CSAIGGRTDTQYF
cdr3_nt: TGCAGTGCTATCGGGGGCCGCACAGATACGCAGTATTTT

cdr3_length: 14
d_call: NA
v_call: TRBV15
clone_size: many
j_call: TRBJ1-1
cdr3_aa: CATSRGVQAPEAFF
cdr3_nt: TGTGCCACCAGCAGAGGGGTACAGGCCCCTGAAGCTTTCTTT

cdr3_length: 13
d_call: NA
v_call: TRBV10-3
clone_size: many
j_call: TRBJ2-1
cdr3_aa: CAISVTGPNEQFF
cdr3_nt: TGTGCCATCAGTGTTACAGGGCCCAATGAGCAGTTCTTC

cdr3_length: 11
d_call: NA
v_call: TRBV20-1
clone_size: few
j_call: TRBJ1-2
cdr3_aa: CSPTTLYGYTF
cdr3_nt: TGCAGTCCCACAACGCTCTATGGCTACACCTTC

cdr3_length: 14
d_call: NA
v_call: TRBV29-1
clone_size: NA
j_call: TRBJ1-1
cdr3_aa: CSAQGWGLNTEAFF
cdr3_nt: TGCAGCGCCCAGGGGTGGGGATTGAACACTGAAGCTTTCTTT

cdr3_length: 16
d_call: NA
v_call: TRBV7-2
clone_size: many
j_call: TRBJ2-2
cdr3_aa: CASSRAGAGVTGELFF
cdr3_nt: TGTGCCAGCAGCCGAGCGGGTGCAGGGGTCACCGGGGAGCTGTTTTTT

cdr3_length: 16
d_call: TRBD1
v_call: TRBV6-4
clone_size: few
j_call: TRBJ2-2
cdr3_aa: CASSPGQGSNTGELFF
cdr3_nt: TGTGCCAGCAGCCCCGGACAGGGTTCGAACACCGGGGAGCTGTTTTTT

cdr3_length: 14
d_call: NA
v_call: TRBV20-1
clone_size: NA
j_call: TRBJ2-2
cdr3_aa: CSARDPGLTGELFF
cdr3_nt: TGCAGTGCTAGAGATCCCGGACTAACCGGGGAGCTGTTTTTT

cdr3_length: 17
d_call: TRBD1
v_call: TRBV19
clone_size: many
j_call: TRBJ2-6
cdr3_aa: CASNPTGVGSGANVLTF
cdr3_nt: TGTGCCAGTAATCCGACAGGGGTTGGGTCTGGGGCCAACGTCCTGACTTTC

cdr3_length: 14
d_call: NA
v_call: TRBV29-1
clone_size: few
j_call: TRBJ1-2
cdr3_aa: CSAVRSGTLYGYTF
cdr3_nt: TGCAGCGCCGTGAGGTCCGGGACGCTATATGGCTACACCTTC

cdr3_length: 16
d_call: TRBD1
v_call: TRBV12-3/TRBV12-4
clone_size: many
j_call: TRBJ1-4
cdr3_aa: CASSASQGASGEKLFF
cdr3_nt: TGTGCCAGCAGTGCCTCACAGGGGGCTAGTGGTGAAAAACTGTTTTTT

cdr3_length: 14
d_call: NA
v_call: TRBV28
clone_size: NA
j_call: TRBJ1-1
cdr3_aa: CASRRGGVNTEAFF
cdr3_nt: TGTGCCAGCAGGAGAGGGGGAGTGAACACTGAAGCTTTCTTT

cdr3_length: 12
d_call: TRBD1
v_call: TRBV20-1
clone_size: many
j_call: TRBJ1-5
cdr3_aa: CSAWDSDQPQHF
cdr3_nt: TGCAGTGCTTGGGACAGCGATCAGCCCCAGCATTTT

cdr3_length: 14
d_call: TRBD1
v_call: TRBV29-1
clone_size: many
j_call: TRBJ1-4
cdr3_aa: CSVEVTGAGEKLFF
cdr3_nt: TGCAGCGTTGAGGTGACAGGGGCAGGTGAAAAACTGTTTTTT

cdr3_length: 14
d_call: NA
v_call: TRBV7-2
clone_size: many
j_call: TRBJ2-5
cdr3_aa: CASSRSGPRETQYF
cdr3_nt: TGTGCCAGCAGCCGCTCGGGACCAAGGGAGACCCAGTACTTC

cdr3_length: 14
d_call: TRBD1
v_call: TRBV28
clone_size: few
j_call: TRBJ1-5
cdr3_aa: CASILAQGGQPQHF
cdr3_nt: TGTGCCAGCATCTTGGCTCAGGGGGGGCAGCCCCAGCATTTT

cdr3_length: 16
d_call: TRBD1
v_call: TRBV6-5
clone_size: many
j_call: TRBJ1-2
cdr3_aa: CASSYSKLDRGRGYTF
cdr3_nt: TGTGCCAGCAGTTACTCGAAATTAGACAGGGGGCGAGGCTACACCTTC

cdr3_length: 15
d_call: NA
v_call: TRBV28
clone_size: many
j_call: TRBJ2-5
cdr3_aa: CASSLAGESQETQYF
cdr3_nt: TGTGCCAGCAGTTTGGCAGGCGAATCACAAGAGACCCAGTACTTC

cdr3_length: 16
d_call: TRBD1
v_call: TRBV2
clone_size: many
j_call: TRBJ1-5
cdr3_aa: CASNPGQGLRRQPQHF
cdr3_nt: TGTGCCAGCAATCCGGGACAGGGTCTTCGGCGGCAGCCCCAGCATTTT

cdr3_length: 13
d_call: NA
v_call: TRBV20-1
clone_size: few
j_call: TRBJ1-2
cdr3_aa: CSAMRQDLDGYTF
cdr3_nt: TGCAGTGCTATGCGGCAGGATTTGGATGGCTACACCTTC

cdr3_length: 15
d_call: NA
v_call: TRBV28
clone_size: many
j_call: TRBJ1-1
cdr3_aa: CASSLLRGGATEAFF
cdr3_nt: TGTGCCAGCAGTTTATTAAGGGGGGGCGCCACTGAAGCTTTCTTT

cdr3_length: 17
d_call: TRBD2
v_call: TRBV28
clone_size: NA
j_call: TRBJ2-2
cdr3_aa: CASSFFGLAGDTGELFF
cdr3_nt: TGTGCCAGCAGTTTCTTTGGACTAGCGGGGGACACCGGGGAGCTGTTTTTT

cdr3_length: 13
d_call: NA
v_call: TRBV5-8
clone_size: many
j_call: TRBJ2-3
cdr3_aa: CASSYRLADTQYF
cdr3_nt: TGTGCCAGCAGCTATCGACTAGCAGATACGCAGTATTTT

cdr3_length: 11
d_call: NA
v_call: TRBV29-1
clone_size: many
j_call: TRBJ1-1
cdr3_aa: CSVVLNTEAFF
cdr3_nt: TGCAGCGTCGTACTTAACACTGAAGCTTTCTTT

cdr3_length: 16
d_call: TRBD2
v_call: TRBV7-8
clone_size: many
j_call: TRBJ2-3
cdr3_aa: CASSPEGLAGADTQYF
cdr3_nt: TGTGCCAGCAGCCCTGAAGGACTAGCGGGTGCCGATACGCAGTATTTT

cdr3_length: 18
d_call: NA
v_call: TRBV7-2
clone_size: many
j_call: TRBJ2-1
cdr3_aa: CASSYFWRSGVSYNEQFF
cdr3_nt: TGTGCCAGCAGTTACTTTTGGCGATCCGGGGTTTCCTACAATGAGCAGTTCTTC

cdr3_length: 14
d_call: NA
v_call: TRBV28
clone_size: NA
j_call: TRBJ1-3
cdr3_aa: CASSLSERGNTIYF
cdr3_nt: TGTGCCAGCAGTTTATCGGAGCGAGGAAACACCATATATTTT

cdr3_length: 20
d_call: TRBD1
v_call: TRBV6-1
clone_size: many
j_call: TRBJ2-7
cdr3_aa: CASSPFWTVDPQGLKDEQYF
cdr3_nt: TGTGCCAGCAGTCCGTTTTGGACTGTTGACCCACAGGGGTTGAAGGACGAGCAGTACTTC

cdr3_length: 12
d_call: NA
v_call: TRBV20-1
clone_size: many
j_call: TRBJ2-5
cdr3_aa: CSASEPGSAQYF
cdr3_nt: TGCAGTGCTAGCGAACCCGGGAGTGCCCAGTACTTC

cdr3_length: 16
d_call: TRBD1
v_call: TRBV20-1
clone_size: many
j_call: TRBJ2-1
cdr3_aa: CSARTTGTGIYNEQFF
cdr3_nt: TGCAGTGCTAGAACAACCGGGACAGGTATTTACAATGAGCAGTTCTTC

cdr3_length: 13
d_call: TRBD2
v_call: TRBV6-2/TRBV6-3
clone_size: NA
j_call: TRBJ2-5
cdr3_aa: CASTVTEAGAQYF
cdr3_nt: TGTGCCAGCACTGTGACAGAAGCGGGGGCCCAGTACTTC

cdr3_length: 13
d_call: NA
v_call: TRBV3-1
clone_size: few
j_call: TRBJ2-1
cdr3_aa: CASSQRRTSEQFF
cdr3_nt: TGTGCCAGCAGCCAGCGCAGAACTTCTGAGCAGTTCTTC

cdr3_length: 13
d_call: NA
v_call: TRBV20-1
clone_size: many
j_call: TRBJ2-7
cdr3_aa: CSANTGRSYEQYF
cdr3_nt: TGCAGTGCTAATACAGGACGATCCTACGAGCAGTACTTC

cdr3_length: 13
d_call: NA
v_call: TRBV18
clone_size: many
j_call: TRBJ2-2
cdr3_aa: CASSPRNTGELFF
cdr3_nt: TGTGCCAGCTCACCTCGTAACACCGGGGAGCTGTTTTTT